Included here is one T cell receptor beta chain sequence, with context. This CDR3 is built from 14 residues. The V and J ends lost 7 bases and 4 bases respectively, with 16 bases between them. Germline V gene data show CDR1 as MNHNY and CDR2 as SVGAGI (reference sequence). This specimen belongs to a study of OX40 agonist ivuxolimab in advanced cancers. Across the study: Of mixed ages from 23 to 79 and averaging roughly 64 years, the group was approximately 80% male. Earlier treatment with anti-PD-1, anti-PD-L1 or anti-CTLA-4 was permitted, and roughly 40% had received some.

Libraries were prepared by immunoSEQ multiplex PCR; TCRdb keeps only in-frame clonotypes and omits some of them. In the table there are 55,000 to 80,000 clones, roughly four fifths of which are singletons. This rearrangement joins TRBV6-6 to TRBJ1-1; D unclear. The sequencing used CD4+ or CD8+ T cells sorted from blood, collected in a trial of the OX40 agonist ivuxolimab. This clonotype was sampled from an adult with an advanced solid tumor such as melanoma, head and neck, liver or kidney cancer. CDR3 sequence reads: CASNRRRYSTEAFF. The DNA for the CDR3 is TGTGCCAGCAACCGACGGAGATACAGCACTGAAGCTTTCTTT.